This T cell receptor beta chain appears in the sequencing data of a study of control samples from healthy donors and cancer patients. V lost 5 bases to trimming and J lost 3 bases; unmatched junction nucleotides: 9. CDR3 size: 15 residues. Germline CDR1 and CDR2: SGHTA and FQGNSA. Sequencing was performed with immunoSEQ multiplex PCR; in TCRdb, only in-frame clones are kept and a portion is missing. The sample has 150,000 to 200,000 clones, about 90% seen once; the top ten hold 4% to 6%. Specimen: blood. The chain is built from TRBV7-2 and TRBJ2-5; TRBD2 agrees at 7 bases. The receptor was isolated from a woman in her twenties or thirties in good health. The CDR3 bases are TGTGCCAGCAGCCCCCAGGCCCTAGCGGAAGAGACCCAGTACTTC. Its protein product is CASSPQALAEETQYF. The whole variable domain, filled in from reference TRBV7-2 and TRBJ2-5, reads GAGVSQSPSNKVTEKGKDVELRCDPISGHTALYWYRQSLGQGLEFLIYFQGNSAPDKSGLPSDRFSAERTGGSVSTLTIQRTQQEDSAVYLCASSPQALAEETQYFGPGTRLLVL.